These 19 T cell receptor beta chains were all obtained from the same sample, sequenced in a study of cytomegalovirus exposure and HLA in healthy donors. The PCR had 60 Vbeta and 13 Jbeta primers. Assay used: immunoSEQ multiplex PCR; TCRdb lists only in-frame clones, some missing. This sample yields over 110,000 clones, of which 82% are seen a single time; less than 3% belongs to the top ten. The material sequenced was PBMCs. The receptors here all came from a male donor in good health and CMV-seronegative.

This clone was counted a single time. The chain couples TRBV7-3 to TRBJ1-6, with unresolved D. The V end was cut by 1 base, the J end by 7 bases, with 5 bases between. The CDR3 covers 13 residues. Germline CDR1 reads SGHTA; CDR2 reads FQGTGA. The CDR3 sequence is CASSLMENSPLHF. CDR3 nucleotide sequence: TGTGCCAGCAGCTTAATGGAGAATTCACCCCTCCACTTT.

In regard to this clone: One junction end does not reproduce the germline sequence, and a read error may be involved. J is TRBJ1-1 and V is TRBV10-3; 10 bases are shared with TRBD1. Germline CDR1 reads ENHRY; CDR2 reads SYGVKD. This CDR3 contains 16 residues. CDR3 sequence reads: CAICETGGEGNTEAFF. The CDR3 nucleotides read TGTGCCATCTGTGAGACAGGGGGCGAGGGAAACACTGAAGCTTTCTTT.

The chain has TRBV5-4 and TRBJ2-7; 7 positions agree with TRBD1. Germline trimming cut 4 bases from V and 6 bases from J; bases unmatched to any gene: 10. The CDR3 spans 14 residues. The V gene's germline CDR1 is SGHNT and CDR2 YYREEE (reference sequence). Written as DNA, the CDR3 is TGTGCCAGCAGCCAAGCGACAGGGTCGGGCGAGCAGTACTTC. As protein: CASSQATGSGEQYF.

The V call is TRBV7-3, the J call TRBJ2-1; 11 bases are shared with TRBD2. V shed 4 bases, J shed 9 bases, and the junction held 8 bases outside the gene matches. The germline CDR1 and CDR2 sequences are SGHTA and FQGTGA. The CDR3 is made up of 15 amino acids. This chain's CDR3 is CASSSLAGGRGEQFF. CDR3 DNA: TGTGCCAGCAGCTCGCTAGCGGGGGGTAGAGGTGAGCAGTTCTTC.

This chain links TRBV2 with TRBJ2-7; TRBD2 matches at 7 bases. J gave up 5 bases and V 4 bases, and 5 bases lay outside the gene matches. Germline CDR1 is SNHLY and CDR2 is FYNNEI. CDR3 size: 13 residues. CDR3 bases: TGTGCCAGCAGTGGCGCGGGAGCAAACGAGCAGTACTTC. As protein: CASSGAGANEQYF. The whole variable domain, remainder taken from reference TRBV2 and TRBJ2-7, is EPEVTQTPSHQVTQMGQEVILRCVPISNHLYFYWYRQILGQKVEFLVSFYNNEISEKSEIFDDQFSVERPDGSNFTLKIRSTKLEDSAMYFCASSGAGANEQYFGPGTRLTVT.

This clone has just a few counts. The chain uses TRBV6-6 and TRBJ2-1, with D possibly TRBD2 on 5 matching bases. V was cut by 2 bases and J by 0 bases, with 8 bases left in between. CDR3 length: 15 amino acids. Germline CDR1 MNHNY, CDR2 SVGAGI (reference sequence). CDR3 protein: CASSYGGGSYNEQFF. The CDR3 bases are TGTGCCAGCAGTTACGGCGGAGGCTCCTACAATGAGCAGTTCTTC.

This chain links TRBV7-9 with TRBJ2-7; no clear D gene. V shed 3 bases and J shed 3 bases, with 6 bases lying between them. Germline V gene sequence: CDR1 SEHNR, CDR2 FQNEAQ (reference sequence). The CDR3 has 12 residues. The CDR3 region is CASSFPRYEQYF. For the CDR3, the DNA is TGTGCCAGCAGCTTCCCCCGCTACGAGCAGTACTTC.

The chain recombines TRBV10-3 with TRBJ1-5; D is unresolved. V lost 0 bases to trimming and J lost 5 bases, with 11 bases between them. Germline loops: CDR1 ENHRY, CDR2 SYGVKD. The CDR3 is 15 residues long. CDR3 residues: CAISESTLAHQPQHF. The CDR3 DNA reads as TGTGCCATCAGTGAGTCGACTCTGGCTCATCAGCCCCAGCATTTT.

This chain connects TRBV12-5 to TRBJ2-4; TRBD2 matches 7 bases. V was clipped by 3 bases and J by 9 bases; unmatched bases: 8. Germline loops: CDR1 LGHNT, CDR2 FRNRAP. The CDR3 consists of 14 residues. CDR3 bases: TGTGCTAGTGGTTTAGGCGGGAGTCTTAGCATTCAGTACTTC. It encodes CASGLGGSLSIQYF. Variable domain in full (rest from reference TRBV12-5 and TRBJ2-4): DARVTQTPRHKVTEMGQEVTMRCQPILGHNTVFWYRQTMMQGLELLAYFRNRAPLDDSGMPKDRFSAEMPDATLATLKIQPSEPRDSAVYFCASGLGGSLSIQYFGAGTRLSVL.

The genes are TRBV4-3 and TRBJ2-1, with 9 bases that match TRBD2. The CDR3 is 14 amino acids. The germline V gene encodes CDR1 LGHNA and CDR2 YSLEER. Trimming took 6 bases from V and 6 from J; bases not matched to a gene: 6. The CDR3 loop is CASSPLAGFNEQFF. CDR3 sequence (DNA): TGCGCCAGCAGTCCCCTAGCGGGGTTCAATGAGCAGTTCTTC.

As for this clone: The sample has other DNA sequences that encode this CDR3 too. The V gene is TRBV9, the J gene TRBJ2-5; D might be TRBD1 (5 bases). The CDR3 spans 13 residues. Trimming pared 0 bases from V and 5 bases from J, leaving 8 bases between. CDR1 is SGDLS, CDR2 YYNGEE, per germline. CDR3 sequence: CASSVEGWETQYF. The CDR3 DNA follows: TGTGCCAGCAGCGTAGAGGGGTGGGAGACCCAGTACTTC.

This clone was recorded once. The chain recombines TRBV9 with TRBJ2-1; D perhaps matches TRBD2 (6 bases). This CDR3 comprises 13 residues. The germline V gene encodes CDR1 SGDLS and CDR2 YYNGEE. Deletions cut 4 bases from V and 6 bases from J, with 11 bases between. In DNA, the CDR3 is TGTGCCAGCAGCCCAACGGGGGTCAATGAGCAGTTCTTC. Its translation is CASSPTGVNEQFF.

CDR3 sequence reads: CASSSLLMNTEAFF. For the CDR3, the DNA is TGTGCCAGCAGTTCTTTACTGATGAACACTGAAGCTTTCTTT. This chain connects TRBV27 to TRBJ1-1, with D hard to call. There are 14 residues in the CDR3. CDR1 is MNHEY and CDR2 is SMNVEV in the germline V gene (reference sequence). Trimming stripped 4 bases from V and 0 bases from J, with 9 bases between.

The chain combines TRBV25-1 with TRBJ2-1; 11 bases are a match to TRBD2. Looked up from germline, CDR1 is MGHDK and CDR2 is SYGVNS. There are 14 residues in the CDR3. Trimming at V came to 8 bases and at J to 6 bases, leaving 6 bases not matched to a gene. The chain's CDR3 is CASSLAGGINEQFF. For the CDR3, the DNA is TGTGCCAGCTCCCTAGCGGGAGGCATCAATGAGCAGTTCTTC. Full variable domain (rest looked up from reference TRBV25-1 and TRBJ2-1): EADIYQTPRYLVIGTGKKITLECSQTMGHDKMYWYQQDPGMELHLIHYSYGVNSTEKGDLSSESTVSRIRTEHFPLTLESARPSHTSQYLCASSLAGGINEQFFGPGTRLTVL.

The sample holds a few counts of this clone. The gene calls are TRBV5-4 and TRBJ2-3, with D perhaps matching TRBD2 (5 bases). V dropped 6 bases and J dropped 0 bases, with 17 bases sitting between them. CDR3 length: 16 amino acids. CDR1 SGHNT and CDR2 YYREEE come from the germline V gene (reference sequence). The CDR3 loop reads CASTPSAEPSTDTQYF. The CDR3 nucleotides read TGTGCCAGCACCCCTTCAGCGGAGCCTAGCACAGATACGCAGTATTTT.

This clone came up a few times. The rearrangement links TRBV9 to TRBJ2-3; TRBD2 matches at 8 bases. V was clipped by 7 bases and J by 4 bases; unmatched bases: 11. The CDR3 sequence is 15 residues long. Germline lookup yields CDR1 SGDLS and CDR2 YYNGEE. CDR3: CASPFRTSFSDTQYF. DNA for the CDR3: TGTGCCAGCCCATTCCGGACTAGCTTCTCAGATACGCAGTATTTT.

CDR3 bases: TGCGCCAGCGTCCGGGACAGGGGTTATGGCGAGCAGTACTTC. Translation: CASVRDRGYGEQYF. The rearrangement joins TRBV5-1 to TRBJ2-7, with 10 bases lining up with TRBD1. From germline, CDR1 is SGHRS and CDR2 YFSETQ. Unmatched junction bases numbered 10, after V lost 7 bases and J lost 6 bases. The CDR3 runs to 14 residues.

The chain employs TRBV5-6 and TRBJ1-1, with D possibly TRBD1 on 5 matching bases. The CDR3 totals 14 residues. V lost 1 base and J 11 bases, leaving 18 bases between the germline ends. The germline CDR1 and CDR2 sequences are SGHDT and YYEEEE. The CDR3 region has the DNA TGTGCCAGCAGCTTGCAAGGGATAACAGGTGACGCTTTCTTT. It is translated as CASSLQGITGDAFF.

The gene calls are TRBV19 and TRBJ2-2; 15 bases are a match to TRBD2. The J segment lost 5 bases and the V segment lost 7 bases, leaving 5 bases of the junction unmatched. The CDR3 loop spans 16 amino acids. The V gene's germline CDR1 is LNHDA and CDR2 SQIVND (reference sequence). CDR3: CASTLGLAGGTGELFF. Written as DNA, the CDR3 is TGTGCCAGTACTCTGGGACTAGCGGGGGGAACCGGGGAGCTGTTTTTT.